These 9 T cell receptor gamma chains came from one sample sequenced in a study of gamma-delta chains in newborns, infants, children. TCRdb repeated clone calling on the reads with CATT. This table holds a few hundred gamma-chain clones, approximately 3.2% found once. The sample comprised blood. Receptor source: a child who was a newborn, infant or young child, either healthy, febrile or measles-vaccinated (not recorded which).

This clone turned up a few times. Only one base separates this from a far larger clonotype, so it likely reflects a read error. The rearrangement joins TRGV9 to TRGJ1 or TRGJ2. The CDR3 is 11 amino acids. Germline assignment: CDR1 GITISATS and CDR2 ISYDGTV (reference sequence). The chain's CDR3 is CAWWGDSKKLF. Written as DNA, the CDR3 is TGTGCCTGGTGGGGCGACAGTAAGAAACTCTTT.

This clone is hyperexpanded in the sample. This same CDR3 is encoded by further DNA sequences in the sample. This chain uses TRGV9 with TRGJP. The CDR3 totals 15 residues. V lost 3 bases, J lost 4 bases, and 0 bases stayed unmatched. Germline V gene sequence: CDR1 GITISATS, CDR2 ISYDGTV (reference sequence). CDR3 bases: TGTGCCTTGTGGGAGCAAGAGTTGGGCAAAAAAATCAAGGTATTT. Translated: CALWEQELGKKIKVF.

As concerns this clone: Given a far larger clone just one base away, this is likely a sequencing read error. This rearrangement joins TRGV9 to TRGJP. Germline V gene sequence: CDR1 GITISATS, CDR2 ISYDGTV (reference sequence). CDR3 size: 17 residues. The CDR3 reads CALWEVPQELGKKIRVF. DNA of the CDR3: TGTGCCTTGTGGGAGGTGCCCCAAGAGTTGGGCAAAAAAATCAGGGTATTT.

With regard to this clone: This DNA translates differently at residue 7 from the TCRdb protein, which is that of a much larger clone; a read error is likely, and the protein shown is the DNA's own translation. Written as DNA, the CDR3 is TGTGCCTTGTGGGAGGTTCCAGTGGGCAAAAAAATCAAGGTATTT. This sequence encodes CALWEVPVGKKIKVF. The V call is TRGV9, the J call TRGJP. V was pared by 1 base and J by 11 bases, with 5 bases of the junction left unmatched. The CDR3 consists of 15 residues. CDR1 and CDR2 (germline): GITISATS, ISYDGTV (reference sequence).

About this clone itself: A much more abundant neighbour one base away suggests this may be a read error. V gene TRGV4 combines with J gene TRGJ1 or TRGJ2. The CDR3 has 12 residues. CDR1 is EGSTGY, CDR2 YDSYTSSV, per germline. The CDR3 DNA sequence: TGTGCCACCTGGGATACCTATTATAAGGAACTCTTT. This gives the protein CATWDTYYKELF.

Relative to its sample, this clone is large (0.1 to 1%). This sample includes further DNA sequences coding for the same CDR3. This chain links TRGV9 with TRGJP. This CDR3 has 16 residues. Per germline, CDR1 GITISATS and CDR2 ISYDGTV (reference sequence). V dropped 4 bases and J dropped 4; count of bases not matched to a gene: 4. The CDR3: CALWEDQELGKKIKVF. The CDR3 DNA reads as TGTGCCTTGTGGGAAGACCAAGAGTTGGGCAAAAAAATCAAGGTATTT.

About this clone: A far larger clone is only one base removed, so a read error is likely. This sample also contains other DNA sequences that code for the same CDR3. The V and J genes are TRGV9 and TRGJ1 or TRGJ2. CDR3 size: 14 residues. The V gene's germline CDR1 is GITISATS and CDR2 ISYDGTV (reference sequence). The CDR3 sequence is CALWEVEGNYKKLF. Here the CDR3 DNA reads TGTGCCCTGTGGGAGGTGGAGGGGAATTATAAGAAACTCTTT.

This clone qualifies as medium-sized. A read error is the likely source, as a far larger clone sits one nucleotide away. Additional DNA sequences in this sample encode the identical CDR3. The chain joins TRGV9 to TRGJP. The CDR3 has 16 amino acids. CDR1 is GITISATS, CDR2 ISYDGTV, per germline (reference sequence). CDR3 region: CALWEVQELGKKIKVF. The CDR3 region has the DNA TGTGCCCTGTGGGAGGTGCAAGAGTTGGGCAAAAAAATCAAGGTATTT.

In its sample, this clone is large. This sample also contains other DNA sequences that code for the same CDR3. The rearrangement uses TRGV9 and TRGJP. Germline CDR1 is GITISATS and CDR2 is ISYDGTV (reference sequence). The CDR3 is 15 amino acids. V was clipped by 0 bases and J by 8 bases; unmatched bases: 1. DNA of the CDR3: TGTGCCTTGTGGGAGGTGCAGTTGGGCAAAAAAATCAAGGTATTT. Translating it yields CALWEVQLGKKIKVF.